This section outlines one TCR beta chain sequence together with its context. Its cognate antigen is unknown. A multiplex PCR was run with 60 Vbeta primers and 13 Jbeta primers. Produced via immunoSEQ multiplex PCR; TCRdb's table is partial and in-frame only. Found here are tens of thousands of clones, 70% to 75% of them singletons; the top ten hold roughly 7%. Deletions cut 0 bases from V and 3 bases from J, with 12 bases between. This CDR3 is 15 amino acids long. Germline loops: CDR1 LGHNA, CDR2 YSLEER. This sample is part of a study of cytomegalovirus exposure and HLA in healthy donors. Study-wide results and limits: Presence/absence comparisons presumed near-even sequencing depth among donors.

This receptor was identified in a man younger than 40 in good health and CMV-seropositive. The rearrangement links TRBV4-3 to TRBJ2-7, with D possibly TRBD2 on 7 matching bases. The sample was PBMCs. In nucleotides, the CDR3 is TGCGCCAGCAGCCAAGAGGGGGGGCTAGACTACGAGCAGTACTTC. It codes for CASSQEGGLDYEQYF.